Listed below are T cell receptor beta chains from one sample, sequenced in a study of shared clonotypes between healthy human individuals. Libraries were prepared by immunoSEQ multiplex PCR; TCRdb keeps only in-frame clonotypes and omits some of them. Among about 580,000 clones listed, 95% to 98% were seen once. Sequences were obtained from naive CD8+ T cells sorted from blood. Receptors were obtained from a man aged 25 to 45 in good health. Each CDR3 is given with its conserved first and last residue. Each record gives: clone size, D gene, V gene, J gene, CDR3 protein, CDR3 DNA. A D gene is named only where the DNA matches it firmly. Size is stated for part of the rows, as once, few or many counts, or as a class when the clone is expanded.

clone_size: NA
d_call: NA
v_call: TRBV19
j_call: TRBJ2-7
cdr3_aa: CASSFGTVYEQYF
cdr3_nt: TGTGCCAGTAGTTTCGGGACCGTCTACGAGCAGTACTTC

clone_size: once
d_call: NA
v_call: TRBV4-3
j_call: TRBJ2-1
cdr3_aa: CASSQESGTPYNEQFF
cdr3_nt: TGCGCCAGCAGCCAAGAGTCGGGCACACCCTACAATGAGCAGTTCTTC

clone_size: NA
d_call: NA
v_call: TRBV5-5
j_call: TRBJ2-3
cdr3_aa: CASSLYGKLTDTQYF
cdr3_nt: TGTGCCAGCAGCTTGTATGGGAAATTAACAGATACGCAGTATTTT

clone_size: NA
d_call: NA
v_call: TRBV28
j_call: TRBJ2-7
cdr3_aa: CASTASSYEQYF
cdr3_nt: TGTGCCAGTACAGCAAGCAGCTACGAGCAGTACTTC

clone_size: NA
d_call: NA
v_call: TRBV4-1
j_call: TRBJ2-3
cdr3_aa: CASSSYGGDYRQYF
cdr3_nt: TGCGCCAGCAGCTCTTACGGGGGAGACTACCGGCAGTATTTT

clone_size: NA
d_call: NA
v_call: TRBV7-7
j_call: TRBJ2-7
cdr3_aa: CASRPGMQGYEQYF
cdr3_nt: TGTGCCAGCAGGCCAGGGATGCAGGGCTACGAGCAGTACTTC

clone_size: NA
d_call: NA
v_call: TRBV5-4
j_call: TRBJ1-1
cdr3_aa: CASSQFGPTDTEAFF
cdr3_nt: TGTGCCAGCAGTCAATTCGGTCCAACCGACACTGAAGCTTTCTTT

clone_size: NA
d_call: NA
v_call: TRBV5-4
j_call: TRBJ2-3
cdr3_aa: CASSLVGWNTDTQYF
cdr3_nt: TGTGCCAGCAGCTTGGTAGGGTGGAACACAGATACGCAGTATTTT

clone_size: NA
d_call: TRBD1
v_call: TRBV6-1
j_call: TRBJ2-7
cdr3_aa: CASSESGRGRFYEQYF
cdr3_nt: TGTGCCAGCAGTGAATCCGGCAGGGGGCGGTTCTACGAGCAGTACTTC

clone_size: NA
d_call: TRBD1
v_call: TRBV7-9
j_call: TRBJ2-1
cdr3_aa: CASSLGPGTGYNEQFF
cdr3_nt: TGTGCCAGCAGCTTAGGGCCCGGGACAGGCTACAATGAGCAGTTCTTC

clone_size: NA
d_call: TRBD1
v_call: TRBV5-4
j_call: TRBJ2-7
cdr3_aa: CASSLGGQGEHEQYF
cdr3_nt: TGTGCCAGCAGCTTGGGGGGACAGGGGGAACACGAGCAGTACTTC

clone_size: NA
d_call: NA
v_call: TRBV4-2
j_call: TRBJ2-7
cdr3_aa: CASSQEEAGYEQYF
cdr3_nt: TGTGCCAGCAGCCAAGAGGAAGCTGGCTACGAGCAGTACTTC

clone_size: NA
d_call: NA
v_call: TRBV4-1
j_call: TRBJ2-7
cdr3_aa: CASSQERGGSTYEQYF
cdr3_nt: TGCGCCAGCAGCCAAGAGCGGGGCGGATCGACCTACGAGCAGTACTTC

clone_size: NA
d_call: NA
v_call: TRBV7-8
j_call: TRBJ2-5
cdr3_aa: CASSPPWGPEAQETQYF
cdr3_nt: TGTGCCAGCAGCCCTCCCTGGGGTCCCGAAGCCCAAGAGACCCAGTACTTC

clone_size: NA
d_call: NA
v_call: TRBV7-6
j_call: TRBJ1-2
cdr3_aa: CASSYRPTGGYTF
cdr3_nt: TGTGCCAGCAGCTACCGACCGACCGGTGGCTACACCTTC

clone_size: once
d_call: NA
v_call: TRBV7-8
j_call: TRBJ2-5
cdr3_aa: CASSLGRGLKQETQYF
cdr3_nt: TGTGCCAGCAGCTTAGGACGGGGACTCAAACAAGAGACCCAGTACTTC

clone_size: NA
d_call: TRBD2
v_call: TRBV2
j_call: TRBJ2-3
cdr3_aa: CATEDEAGGRTDTQYF
cdr3_nt: TGTGCCACCGAAGACGAAGCGGGAGGGCGCACAGATACGCAGTATTTT

clone_size: NA
d_call: TRBD1
v_call: TRBV19
j_call: TRBJ1-1
cdr3_aa: CASRPNRQGEAFF
cdr3_nt: TGTGCCAGTAGACCTAACCGACAGGGTGAAGCTTTCTTT

clone_size: NA
d_call: NA
v_call: TRBV7-2
j_call: TRBJ2-1
cdr3_aa: CASSLFQLRFEQFF
cdr3_nt: TGTGCCAGCAGCTTATTTCAGTTGCGTTTTGAGCAGTTCTTC

clone_size: NA
d_call: NA
v_call: TRBV7-3
j_call: TRBJ2-1
cdr3_aa: CASSTKGGDEQFF
cdr3_nt: TGTGCCAGCAGCACAAAAGGAGGCGATGAGCAGTTCTTC

clone_size: once
d_call: NA
v_call: TRBV19
j_call: TRBJ2-1
cdr3_aa: CASSITSDLVEQFF
cdr3_nt: TGTGCCAGTAGTATAACGAGCGATTTGGTTGAGCAGTTCTTC

clone_size: NA
d_call: NA
v_call: TRBV7-9
j_call: TRBJ2-7
cdr3_aa: CASSLARQGNLIEQYF
cdr3_nt: TGTGCCAGCAGCTTAGCCCGTCAGGGCAACCTGATCGAGCAGTACTTC

clone_size: NA
d_call: TRBD1
v_call: TRBV7-9
j_call: TRBJ2-7
cdr3_aa: CASSPTIQGDYYEQYF
cdr3_nt: TGTGCCAGCAGCCCAACGATACAGGGGGATTACTACGAGCAGTACTTC

clone_size: NA
d_call: NA
v_call: TRBV29-1
j_call: TRBJ1-1
cdr3_aa: CSVQWNTEAFF
cdr3_nt: TGCAGCGTGCAATGGAACACTGAAGCTTTCTTT

clone_size: NA
d_call: NA
v_call: TRBV5-8
j_call: TRBJ2-2
cdr3_aa: CASSLAQKMNTGELFF
cdr3_nt: TGTGCCAGCAGCTTGGCCCAGAAGATGAACACCGGGGAGCTGTTTTTT

clone_size: NA
d_call: TRBD1
v_call: TRBV7-2
j_call: TRBJ2-1
cdr3_aa: CASSLAAARGNEQFF
cdr3_nt: TGTGCCAGCAGCTTGGCCGCGGCCAGGGGGAATGAGCAGTTCTTC

clone_size: NA
d_call: TRBD1
v_call: TRBV29-1
j_call: TRBJ1-1
cdr3_aa: CSVGTGENTEAFF
cdr3_nt: TGCAGCGTGGGGACAGGGGAGAACACTGAAGCTTTCTTT

clone_size: NA
d_call: NA
v_call: TRBV4-1
j_call: TRBJ2-7
cdr3_aa: CASSQAPGLDIDEQYF
cdr3_nt: TGCGCCAGCAGCCAAGCCCCCGGCCTGGACATCGACGAGCAGTACTTC

clone_size: NA
d_call: TRBD2
v_call: TRBV27
j_call: TRBJ2-7
cdr3_aa: CASSLGREGPPYEQYF
cdr3_nt: TGTGCCAGCAGTTTGGGGCGGGAGGGGCCTCCCTACGAGCAGTACTTC

clone_size: NA
d_call: NA
v_call: TRBV7-9
j_call: TRBJ1-4
cdr3_aa: CASSLGSMTLFF
cdr3_nt: TGTGCCAGCAGCTTAGGGTCCATGACTTTGTTTTTT

clone_size: NA
d_call: TRBD2
v_call: TRBV7-2
j_call: TRBJ2-1
cdr3_aa: CASSLSGENNEQFF
cdr3_nt: TGTGCCAGCAGCTTGAGCGGGGAGAACAATGAGCAGTTCTTC

clone_size: NA
d_call: NA
v_call: TRBV9
j_call: TRBJ1-2
cdr3_aa: CASSGPGFANYGYTF
cdr3_nt: TGTGCCAGCAGCGGACCAGGGTTTGCGAACTATGGCTACACCTTC

clone_size: NA
d_call: NA
v_call: TRBV7-2
j_call: TRBJ2-1
cdr3_aa: CASSLMLDNEQFF
cdr3_nt: TGTGCCAGCAGCTTAATGTTAGACAATGAGCAGTTCTTC

clone_size: once
d_call: TRBD2
v_call: TRBV27
j_call: TRBJ2-1
cdr3_aa: CASSLGLAGRDEQFF
cdr3_nt: TGTGCCAGCAGTTTAGGACTAGCGGGGAGAGATGAGCAGTTCTTC

clone_size: once
d_call: NA
v_call: TRBV6-1
j_call: TRBJ2-1
cdr3_aa: CASSEWGWSGYNEQFF
cdr3_nt: TGTGCCAGCAGTGAATGGGGGTGGAGCGGTTACAATGAGCAGTTCTTC

clone_size: NA
d_call: NA
v_call: TRBV25-1
j_call: TRBJ1-2
cdr3_aa: CASADPDSLTNYGYTF
cdr3_nt: TGTGCCAGCGCCGACCCGGACAGCCTTACTAACTATGGCTACACCTTC

clone_size: NA
d_call: NA
v_call: TRBV23-1
j_call: TRBJ2-7
cdr3_aa: CASSRNRVPSGEQYF
cdr3_nt: TGCGCCAGCAGTCGAAACCGGGTCCCCAGTGGGGAGCAGTACTTC

clone_size: NA
d_call: NA
v_call: TRBV10-3
j_call: TRBJ1-2
cdr3_aa: CAISAQVYGYTF
cdr3_nt: TGTGCCATCAGTGCACAGGTCTATGGCTACACCTTC

clone_size: NA
d_call: TRBD2
v_call: TRBV11-2
j_call: TRBJ2-1
cdr3_aa: CASSLEFSSGNEQFF
cdr3_nt: TGTGCCAGCAGCTTAGAGTTCTCTAGCGGCAATGAGCAGTTCTTC

clone_size: once
d_call: TRBD1
v_call: TRBV28
j_call: TRBJ1-2
cdr3_aa: CASRPNFGTGGGPYGYTF
cdr3_nt: TGTGCCAGCAGGCCCAACTTCGGGACAGGGGGTGGACCCTATGGCTACACCTTC

clone_size: NA
d_call: NA
v_call: TRBV19
j_call: TRBJ1-5
cdr3_aa: CASSLVVYGNQPQHF
cdr3_nt: TGTGCCAGTAGTCTGGTTGTTTATGGCAATCAGCCCCAGCATTTT

clone_size: NA
d_call: NA
v_call: TRBV5-4
j_call: TRBJ1-1
cdr3_aa: CASSPSGGNTEAFF
cdr3_nt: TGTGCCAGCAGCCCCAGCGGGGGGAACACTGAAGCTTTCTTT

clone_size: NA
d_call: NA
v_call: TRBV18
j_call: TRBJ2-2
cdr3_aa: CASSHDTGELFF
cdr3_nt: TGTGCCAGCTCACACGACACCGGGGAGCTGTTTTTT

clone_size: NA
d_call: NA
v_call: TRBV7-2
j_call: TRBJ2-7
cdr3_aa: CASSSQLYGRSSYEQYF
cdr3_nt: TGTGCCAGCAGCTCTCAGCTCTACGGACGAAGCTCCTACGAGCAGTACTTC

clone_size: NA
d_call: NA
v_call: TRBV27
j_call: TRBJ2-2
cdr3_aa: CASSWGANTGELFF
cdr3_nt: TGTGCCAGCAGCTGGGGAGCGAACACCGGGGAGCTGTTTTTT

clone_size: NA
d_call: NA
v_call: TRBV7-3
j_call: TRBJ1-1
cdr3_aa: CASSLDAKYTEAFF
cdr3_nt: TGTGCCAGCAGCCTAGATGCTAAGTACACTGAAGCTTTCTTT

clone_size: once
d_call: TRBD2
v_call: TRBV5-4
j_call: TRBJ2-3
cdr3_aa: CASSRTSGSDTDTQYF
cdr3_nt: TGTGCCAGCAGCCGGACTAGCGGGAGTGACACAGATACGCAGTATTTT

clone_size: NA
d_call: TRBD2
v_call: TRBV5-4
j_call: TRBJ2-7
cdr3_aa: CASSFSGSYEQYF
cdr3_nt: TGTGCCAGCAGCTTCAGCGGGAGCTACGAGCAGTACTTC

clone_size: NA
d_call: TRBD2
v_call: TRBV28
j_call: TRBJ2-3
cdr3_aa: CASSFRGLAESSASTDTQYF
cdr3_nt: TGTGCCAGCAGCTTCAGGGGACTAGCGGAGAGTTCGGCCAGCACAGATACGCAGTATTTT

clone_size: NA
d_call: TRBD2
v_call: TRBV6-4
j_call: TRBJ2-7
cdr3_aa: CASSDSGVRLSYEQYF
cdr3_nt: TGTGCCAGCAGTGACAGCGGGGTAAGACTTTCCTACGAGCAGTACTTC

clone_size: NA
d_call: NA
v_call: TRBV6-4
j_call: TRBJ2-1
cdr3_aa: CASRQGAEQFF
cdr3_nt: TGTGCCAGCAGACAGGGCGCTGAGCAGTTCTTC

clone_size: NA
d_call: TRBD2
v_call: TRBV5-4
j_call: TRBJ2-1
cdr3_aa: CASSLGYGRSYNEQFF
cdr3_nt: TGTGCCAGCAGCTTGGGGTACGGGAGGTCCTACAATGAGCAGTTCTTC

clone_size: NA
d_call: NA
v_call: TRBV4-3
j_call: TRBJ2-7
cdr3_aa: CASSPTPRGPESAYEQYF
cdr3_nt: TGCGCCAGCAGCCCTACGCCGCGGGGGCCGGAATCGGCCTACGAGCAGTACTTC